Listed below are T cell receptor beta chains from one sample, sequenced in a study of blood T cells in healthy people across ages. In TCRdb, the 5' RACE reads were re-called with MiXCR into one record per CDR3 protein. The sample yields 550,000 to 700,000 distinct CDR3 sequences, 25% to 30% seen once. What was sequenced was blood. Receptors originate from a woman in her 70s in good health. Each CDR3 is given with its conserved first and last residue. The D gene is left open where the match is weak. Rows may omit the clone size; those that give it use once, few, many or a size class.

clone_size,d_call,v_call,j_call,cdr3_aa,cdr3_nt
few,TRBD1,TRBV25-1,TRBJ1-4,CASSDDRVGEKLFF,TGTGCCAGCAGTGACGACAGGGTGGGCGAAAAACTGTTTTTT
few,.,TRBV7-2,TRBJ1-1,CASSFREATEAFF,TGTGCCAGCAGCTTTCGTGAAGCCACTGAAGCTTTCTTT
few,.,TRBV20-1,TRBJ1-4,CSARDGREKLFF,TGCAGTGCTAGAGACGGGCGTGAAAAACTGTTTTTT
.,TRBD2,TRBV2,TRBJ2-3,CASKSSGGPDTQYF,TGTGCCAGCAAATCTAGCGGGGGTCCAGATACGCAGTATTTT
few,.,TRBV18,TRBJ1-1,CASSPHSDTEAFF,TGTGCCAGCTCACCACACTCGGACACTGAAGCTTTCTTT
few,TRBD1,TRBV20-1,TRBJ1-2,CSASGTGSINYGYTF,TGCAGTGCTTCCGGGACAGGCTCAATTAACTATGGCTACACCTTC
few,.,TRBV27,TRBJ1-1,CASSLNRAAEAFF,TGTGCCAGCAGTCTTAACAGGGCGGCTGAAGCTTTCTTT
.,.,TRBV4-3,TRBJ2-3,CASSQYLTTDTQYF,TGCGCCAGCAGCCAATACTTGACCACAGATACGCAGTATTTT
.,TRBD1,TRBV12-3/TRBV12-4,TRBJ1-5,CASSSPRGPGQPRHF,TGTGCCAGCAGTTCCCCCAGGGGGCCGGGTCAGCCCCGGCATTTT
.,TRBD1,TRBV15,TRBJ2-3,CATSITGADTQYF,TGTGCCACCAGCATTACAGGGGCAGATACGCAGTATTTT
.,TRBD2,TRBV5-4,TRBJ2-7,CASSLAGTSGGEQYF,TGTGCCAGCAGCTTGGCGGGGACTAGCGGGGGCGAGCAGTACTTC
few,.,TRBV12-3/TRBV12-4,TRBJ2-7,CASSATEGRGGYEQYF,TGTGCCAGCAGTGCAACCGAGGGCAGGGGGGGCTACGAGCAGTACTTC
.,.,TRBV6-5,TRBJ2-6,CASSYVSSGANVLTF,TGTGCCAGCAGTTACGTTAGCTCTGGGGCCAACGTCCTGACTTTC